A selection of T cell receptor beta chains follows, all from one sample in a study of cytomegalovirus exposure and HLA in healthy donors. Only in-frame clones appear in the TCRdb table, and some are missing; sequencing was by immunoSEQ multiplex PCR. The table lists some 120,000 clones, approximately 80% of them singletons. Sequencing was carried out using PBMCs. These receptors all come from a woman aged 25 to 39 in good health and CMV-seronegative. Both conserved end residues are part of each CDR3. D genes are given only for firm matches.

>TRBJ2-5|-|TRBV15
TGTGCCACCAGCAGGGATACAGGCCAAGAGACCCAGTACTTC
CATSRDTGQETQYF
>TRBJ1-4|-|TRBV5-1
TGCGCCAGCAGCTTGAACGCAGGGCCCCCTTCAACTAATGAAAAACTGTTTTTT
CASSLNAGPPSTNEKLFF
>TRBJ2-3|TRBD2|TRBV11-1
TGTGCCAGCAGCCTAGCGGGAGGGCGAGCGCAGTATTTT
CASSLAGGRAQYF
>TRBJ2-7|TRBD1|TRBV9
TGTGCCAGCAGCGGGACAGGAAGCGGCTACGAGCAGTACTTC
CASSGTGSGYEQYF
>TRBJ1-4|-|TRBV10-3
TGTGCCATCAGTGGTGGCGGGGCCGATAATGAAAAACTGTTTTTT
CAISGGGADNEKLFF
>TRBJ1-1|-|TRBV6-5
TGTGCCAGCAGTTACTTCAGGGGCATGAACACTGAAGCTTTCTTT
CASSYFRGMNTEAFF
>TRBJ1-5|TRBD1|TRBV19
TGTGCCAGTAGTATAGGGGACAGGGTAAATCAGCCCCAGCATTTT
CASSIGDRVNQPQHF
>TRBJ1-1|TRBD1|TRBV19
TGTGCCAGTAGTACCCAGGGGGGACGGACCGGAGCTTTCTTT
CASSTQGGRTGAFF
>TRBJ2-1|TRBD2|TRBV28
TGTGCCAGCACTTCTAGCGGGAGGGCCACTAATGAGCAGTTCTTC
CASTSSGRATNEQFF
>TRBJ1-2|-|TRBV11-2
TGTCCCTCTTGGGGAGGGTTGGCCTATGGCTACACCTTC
CPSWGGLAYGYTF
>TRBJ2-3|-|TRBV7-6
TGTGCCAGCAGCTTAGCTTTTAGCGCGGCAGATACGCAGTATTTT
CASSLAFSAADTQYF
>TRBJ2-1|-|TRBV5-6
TGTGCCAGCAGCTTTTTTAGCGGTGTTAATGAGCAGTTCTTC
CASSFFSGVNEQFF
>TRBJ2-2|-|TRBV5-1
TGCGCCAGCACCGAAATCGGGGGGGAGCTGTTTTTT
CASTEIGGELFF
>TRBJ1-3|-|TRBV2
TGTGCCAGCAGCGGGCCCGGGGGGACGGGAAACACCATATATTTT
CASSGPGGTGNTIYF